This passage covers 27 T cell receptor beta chains from one sample sequenced in a study of beta chain features in type 1 diabetes. The entirety of the isolated RNA underwent reverse transcription, so expressed TCRB transcripts were sequenced. The repertoire was sequenced with immunoSEQ multiplex PCR; TCRdb's copy has only in-frame clones and lacks some. Counted here are under 450,000 clones, about 16% occurring once; the ten biggest clones make up about 0.019%. Input material: naive CD4+ T cells from blood. The receptor set was obtained from a woman aged 18-29 years in good health.

The gene calls are TRBV9 and TRBJ2-1; 9 positions match TRBD2. The CDR3 is 17 residues long. V dropped 4 bases and J dropped 0; count of bases not matched to a gene: 8. The germline V gene has CDR1 SGDLS and CDR2 YYNGEE. CDR3 residues: CASSPGWREGSYNEQFF. The DNA of the CDR3 is TGTGCCAGCAGCCCGGGGTGGCGGGAGGGCTCCTACAATGAGCAGTTCTTC.

This clone was detected a few times. The genes are TRBV30 and TRBJ1-5; maybe TRBD1 (5 bases). Germline CDR1 and CDR2: GTSNPN and SVGIG (reference sequence). The CDR3 is made up of 15 amino acids. V dropped 1 base and J dropped 9 bases, with 19 bases sitting between them. In nucleotides, the CDR3 is TGTGCCTGGAGTGGGAACTTTGGGGCCCGCGGGCCCCAGCATTTT. Translation gives CAWSGNFGARGPQHF.

About this clone: Within the sample, other DNA sequences also encode this same CDR3. V is TRBV28 and J is TRBJ2-5, with D tentatively TRBD2 (6 bases). CDR3 length: 14 amino acids. V shed 2 bases and J shed 5 bases, with 12 bases lying between them. The V gene's germline CDR1 is MDHEN and CDR2 SYDVKM. The DNA of the CDR3 is TGTGCCAGCAGTTTAGGGGGTCGGGAGGAGACCCAGTACTTC. Its translation: CASSLGGREETQYF. Based on the CDR3 plus reference TRBV28 and TRBJ2-5, the full variable domain is DVKVTQSSRYLVKRTGEKVFLECVQDMDHENMFWYRQDPGLGLRLIYFSYDVKMKEKGDIPEGYSVSREKKERFSLILESASTNQTSMYLCASSLGGREETQYFGPGTRLLVL.

The CDR3 reads CAIRLGQQNTEAFF. In DNA, the CDR3 is TGTGCCATCAGACTGGGACAGCAGAACACTGAAGCTTTCTTT. The V call is TRBV10-3, the J call TRBJ1-1, with TRBD1 matching 7 bases. Germline trimming cut 6 bases from V and 1 base from J; bases unmatched to any gene: 5. The CDR3 runs to 14 residues. The germline V gene has CDR1 ENHRY and CDR2 SYGVKD.

This sequence joins TRBV29-1 and TRBJ2-7; 12 positions agree with TRBD1. From germline, CDR1 is SQVTM and CDR2 ANQGSEA. Unmatched junction bases numbered 7, after V lost 8 bases and J lost 5 bases. This CDR3 is built from 13 residues. The chain's CDR3 is CSTWDRGRNEQYF. The DNA of the CDR3 is TGCAGCACGTGGGACAGGGGGCGGAACGAGCAGTACTTC.

This clone has a handful of counts. The chain carries TRBV28 and TRBJ1-4; possible D gene TRBD1, 6 bases. The V and J ends lost 2 bases and 4 bases respectively, with 17 bases between them. Per the germline V gene, CDR1 is MDHEN and CDR2 is SYDVKM. This CDR3 has 17 residues. The CDR3 reads CASSLPQGSPRNEKLFF. The CDR3 nucleotides read TGTGCCAGCAGTTTACCGCAGGGGTCGCCTCGTAATGAAAAACTGTTTTTT. Using reference TRBV28 and TRBJ1-4 for the parts outside the CDR3, the full variable domain is DVKVTQSSRYLVKRTGEKVFLECVQDMDHENMFWYRQDPGLGLRLIYFSYDVKMKEKGDIPEGYSVSREKKERFSLILESASTNQTSMYLCASSLPQGSPRNEKLFFGSGTQLSVL.

The chain employs TRBV29-1 and TRBJ2-5, with D possibly matching TRBD1 (7 bases). Trimming removed 3 bases at V and 2 bases at J, with 10 bases between. The germline CDR1 and CDR2 sequences are SQVTM and ANQGSEA. CDR3 length equals 13 residues. In nucleotides, the CDR3 is TGCAGCGTTGACAGGGGGACTCAAGAGACCCAGTACTTC. Translated: CSVDRGTQETQYF.

This clone was detected only a few times. V usage is TRBV7-2 and J usage is TRBJ2-1; a possible D gene is TRBD2 (5 bases). Germline V gives CDR1 SGHTA, CDR2 FQGNSA. This CDR3 is 13 amino acids long. V dropped 0 bases and J dropped 7 bases, with 7 bases sitting between them. CDR3 nucleotide sequence: TGTGCCAGCAGCTTAGCGGCGGGTAATGAGCAGTTCTTC. This encodes CASSLAAGNEQFF.

The chain is built from TRBV5-4 and TRBJ1-5; 11 nucleotides line up with TRBD1. Germline V lookup: CDR1 SGHNT, CDR2 YYREEE (reference sequence). V gave up 4 bases and J gave up 5 bases; unmatched junction bases: 5. CDR3 size: 15 residues. CDR3 sequence: CASSTQGQGDQPQHF. CDR3 nucleotide sequence: TGTGCCAGCAGCACCCAGGGACAGGGGGATCAGCCCCAGCATTTT.

This clone was detected a few times. The CDR3 is CASTLGTGVTTEAFF. CDR3 coding DNA: TGTGCCAGCACCCTAGGGACTGGCGTTACGACTGAAGCTTTCTTT. V and J are TRBV28 and TRBJ1-1, with D possibly TRBD1 on 5 matching bases. Trimming left V 7 bases short and J 5 bases short, with 20 bases between. Germline V gene sequence: CDR1 MDHEN, CDR2 SYDVKM. The CDR3 covers 15 residues.

The chain joins TRBV7-9 to TRBJ2-1; TRBD2 matches 9 bases. J lost 10 bases, V lost 1 base, and 11 bases had no gene match. Germline-derived CDR1 and CDR2 are SEHNR and FQNEAQ (reference sequence). The CDR3 totals 16 residues. The CDR3 DNA reads TGTGCCAGCAGCTTAGGTGGATTAGCGGGAGTTGGAGAGCAGTTCTTC. Its translation: CASSLGGLAGVGEQFF. Full variable domain (remainder filled in from reference TRBV7-9 and TRBJ2-1): DTGVSQNPRHKITKRGQNVTFRCDPISEHNRLYWYRQTLGQGPEFLTYFQNEAQLEKSRLLSDRFSAERPKGSFSTLEIQRTEQGDSAMYLCASSLGGLAGVGEQFFGPGTRLTVL.

This clone showed up just a few times. The chain joins TRBV4-1 to TRBJ2-7, with 10 bases matching TRBD2. Per germline, CDR1 MGHRA and CDR2 YSYEKL. Unmatched junction bases numbered 3, after V lost 2 bases and J lost 5 bases. The CDR3 is made up of 14 amino acids. DNA of the CDR3: TGCGCCAGCAGCCAAAGCGGGACTAGCGACGAGCAGTACTTC. It codes for CASSQSGTSDEQYF.

The chain carries TRBV6-6 and TRBJ1-2; tentative D call: TRBD1 (5 bases). CDR1 and CDR2 from the germline V gene are MNHNY and SVGAGI (reference sequence). This CDR3 is 12 amino acids long. V dropped 6 bases and J dropped 4 bases, with 9 bases sitting between them. DNA for the CDR3: TGTGCCAGCAGCCCCGACAGCTATGGCTACACCTTC. Protein product: CASSPDSYGYTF.

V gene TRBV27 combines with J gene TRBJ2-1, with TRBD2 matching over 15 bases. Looked up from germline, CDR1 is MNHEY and CDR2 is SMNVEV (reference sequence). CDR3 length equals 17 residues. The V segment lost 4 bases and the J segment 4 bases; nucleotides outside the gene matches: 5. The CDR3 DNA reads as TGTGCCAGCAGTTCATGGACTAGCGGGAGGGCTTACAATGAGCAGTTCTTC. Amino acids: CASSSWTSGRAYNEQFF.

The chain links TRBV18 to TRBJ2-7; TRBD2 matches at 14 bases. Germline values: CDR1 KGHSH, CDR2 LQKENI. This CDR3 is built from 15 residues. With V trimmed by 4 bases and J by 3 bases, 2 bases remained unmatched. The CDR3 DNA reads TGTGCCAGCTCACGGACTAGCGGGAGGAGCTACGAGCAGTACTTC. Protein sequence: CASSRTSGRSYEQYF.

The chain joins TRBV9 to TRBJ2-2, with no clear D. V was trimmed by 0 bases and J by 1 base, leaving 7 bases between them. This CDR3 is built from 15 residues. The germline CDR1 and CDR2 sequences are SGDLS and YYNGEE. CDR3 sequence reads: CASSVGLLNTGELFF. CDR3 coding DNA: TGTGCCAGCAGCGTAGGACTCCTGAACACCGGGGAGCTGTTTTTT.

This clone was seen a handful of times. Compared with germline, one end of the junction differs, possibly owing to a read error. DNA for the CDR3: TGTGCTAGCAGTGCCGGTGCGAGCTCCTACGAGCAGTACTTC. Translated: CASSAGASSYEQYF. The chain carries TRBV28 and TRBJ2-7; D remains unclear. The CDR3 is 14 amino acids. The germline gives CDR1 MDHEN, CDR2 SYDVKM.

In DNA form, the CDR3 reads TGTGCCAGCAGCCTCAGGACTAGCGGGATTGTCTACAATGAGCAGTTCTTC. Its translation is CASSLRTSGIVYNEQFF. The V and J genes are TRBV7-2 and TRBJ2-1, with TRBD2 identical over 12 bases. The CDR3 is made up of 17 amino acids. Germline V CDR1 and CDR2: SGHTA, FQGNSA. With 5 bases clipped from V and 3 bases from J, the junction kept 8 bases outside the gene matches.

This rearrangement joins TRBV30 to TRBJ1-1; 8 nucleotides agree with TRBD1. CDR3 length: 13 residues. J lost 5 bases, V lost 2 bases, and 4 bases had no gene match. Germline values: CDR1 GTSNPN, CDR2 SVGIG (reference sequence). CDR3 loop: CAWSQGAWTEAFF. CDR3 bases: TGTGCCTGGAGTCAGGGGGCATGGACTGAAGCTTTCTTT.

Concerning this clone: Other DNA sequences in the same sample also yield this CDR3. Here the CDR3 DNA reads TGTGCCAGCTCACTTGGACTAGCCGGGATGGAGACCCAGTACTTC. Protein product: CASSLGLAGMETQYF. This chain connects TRBV18 to TRBJ2-5; 8 bases map to TRBD2. V was clipped by 4 bases and J by 5 bases; unmatched bases: 9. The CDR3 covers 15 residues. Germline loops: CDR1 KGHSH, CDR2 LQKENI.

This clone was detected only a few times. The V gene is TRBV9, the J gene TRBJ1-3; D is unclear. V was cut by 3 bases and J by 0 bases, with 10 bases left in between. This CDR3 is built from 15 residues. Germline assignment: CDR1 SGDLS and CDR2 YYNGEE. DNA of the CDR3: TGTGCCAGCAGCGCCTCAGGCTTCTCTGGAAACACCATATATTTT. Protein: CASSASGFSGNTIYF.

This clone was seen only a few times. The chain employs TRBV7-9 and TRBJ1-2; 8 bases fit TRBD1. Germline trimming cut 4 bases from V and 0 bases from J; bases unmatched to any gene: 7. Germline V lookup: CDR1 SEHNR, CDR2 FQNEAQ (reference sequence). The CDR3 has 16 amino acids. Written as DNA, the CDR3 is TGTGCCAGCAGCTCCTTCGGACAGGGAACTAACTATGGCTACACCTTC. Amino acids: CASSSFGQGTNYGYTF. Full variable domain (remainder filled in from reference TRBV7-9 and TRBJ1-2): DTGVSQNPRHKITKRGQNVTFRCDPISEHNRLYWYRQTLGQGPEFLTYFQNEAQLEKSRLLSDRFSAERPKGSFSTLEIQRTEQGDSAMYLCASSSFGQGTNYGYTFGSGTRLTVV.

The chain joins TRBV6-5 to TRBJ2-1; D call uncertain. This CDR3 spans 14 amino acids. Per the germline V gene, CDR1 is MNHEY and CDR2 is SVGAGI. Trimming stripped 5 bases from V and 5 bases from J, with 13 bases between. CDR3: CASSTPRIDNEQFF. DNA of the CDR3: TGTGCCAGCAGTACCCCCAGAATTGACAATGAGCAGTTCTTC.

This clone was seen only a few times. Other nucleotide sequences from this sample produce the same CDR3. The V call is TRBV18, the J call TRBJ2-5; the match to TRBD1 covers 7 bases. Germline CDR1 is KGHSH and CDR2 is LQKENI. With 5 bases clipped from V and 2 bases from J, the junction kept 2 bases outside the gene matches. The CDR3 totals 13 residues. The CDR3 DNA sequence: TGTGCCAGCTCAGGGGGACAGCAAGAGACCCAGTACTTC. Translation gives CASSGGQQETQYF.

This clone was counted between two and nine times. The chain combines TRBV28 with TRBJ2-3; D ambiguous. Germline V gene sequence: CDR1 MDHEN, CDR2 SYDVKM. The CDR3 totals 15 residues. V was shortened by 10 bases and J by 1 base, with 18 bases between the two germline ends. The chain's CDR3 is CAITKTGKGTDTQYF. CDR3 DNA sequence: TGTGCCATCACCAAGACGGGTAAAGGCACAGATACGCAGTATTTT.

This chain links TRBV7-3 with TRBJ1-1; weak D call: TRBD1 (6 bases). In germline, CDR1 is SGHTA, CDR2 FQGTGA. The CDR3 consists of 15 residues. V dropped 4 bases and J dropped 0 bases, with 12 bases sitting between them. In DNA form, the CDR3 reads TGTGCCAGCAGCTCCGGACAGACCTTGAACACTGAAGCTTTCTTT. Its protein is CASSSGQTLNTEAFF.

The chain is built from TRBV6-5 and TRBJ1-2; D uncertain. V lost 4 bases, J lost 1 base, and 16 bases lay in between. The CDR3 has 16 residues. The germline V gene has CDR1 MNHEY and CDR2 SVGAGI. This CDR3 reads CASSSGAIESNYGYTF. The CDR3 DNA reads TGTGCCAGCAGTTCGGGAGCCATAGAAAGTAACTATGGCTACACCTTC.